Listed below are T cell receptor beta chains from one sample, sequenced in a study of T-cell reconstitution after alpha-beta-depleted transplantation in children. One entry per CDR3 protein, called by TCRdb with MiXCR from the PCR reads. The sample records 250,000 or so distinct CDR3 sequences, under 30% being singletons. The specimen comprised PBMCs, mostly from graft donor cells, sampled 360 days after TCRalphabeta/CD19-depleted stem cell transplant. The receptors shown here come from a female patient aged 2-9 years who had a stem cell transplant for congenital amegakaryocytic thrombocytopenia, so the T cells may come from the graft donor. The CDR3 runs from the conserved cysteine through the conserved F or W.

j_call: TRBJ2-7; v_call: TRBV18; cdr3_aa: CASSPGVSSGSSGSYEQYF
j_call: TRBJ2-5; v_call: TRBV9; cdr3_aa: CASSVAPTGTETQYF
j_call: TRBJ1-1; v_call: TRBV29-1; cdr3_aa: CSVRGTEAFF
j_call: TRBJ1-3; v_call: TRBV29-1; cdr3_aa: CSVLTGGGNTIYF
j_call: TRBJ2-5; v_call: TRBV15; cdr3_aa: CATSRGSVAGGDETQYF
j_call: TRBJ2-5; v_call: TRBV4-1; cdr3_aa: CASSQPGLGETQYF
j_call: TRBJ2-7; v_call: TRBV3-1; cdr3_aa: CASSQDGTDYNEQYF
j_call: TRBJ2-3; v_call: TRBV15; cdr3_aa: CATSRGQGGTDTQYF
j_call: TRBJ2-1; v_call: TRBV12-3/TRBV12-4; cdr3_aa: CASSAQYGEQFF
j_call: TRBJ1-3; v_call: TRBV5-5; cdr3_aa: CASSYTYRGTGNTIYF
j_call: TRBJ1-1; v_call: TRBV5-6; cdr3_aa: CASSSTRGRTEAFF
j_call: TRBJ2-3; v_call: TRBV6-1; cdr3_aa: CASSEASGDTQYF
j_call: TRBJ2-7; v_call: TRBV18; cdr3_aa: CASSPPRGTSYEQYF
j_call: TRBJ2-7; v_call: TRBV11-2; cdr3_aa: CASSLDGLAGGLEQYF
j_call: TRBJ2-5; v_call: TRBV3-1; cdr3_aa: CASSQRTEQETQYF
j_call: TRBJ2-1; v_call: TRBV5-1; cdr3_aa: CASSQGLGKNEQFF
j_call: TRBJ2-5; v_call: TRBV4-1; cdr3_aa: CASSQVRSRQETQYF
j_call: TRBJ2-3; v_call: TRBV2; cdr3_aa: CASKGGYTDTQYF
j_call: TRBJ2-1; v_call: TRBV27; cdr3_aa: CASSFRGGALLVGNEQFF
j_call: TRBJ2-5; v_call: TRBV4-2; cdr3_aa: CASSQFGPTVYQETQYF
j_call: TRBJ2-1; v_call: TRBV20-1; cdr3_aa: CSARAFTGTSGYNEQFF
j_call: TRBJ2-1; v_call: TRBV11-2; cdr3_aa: CASSLDPEPLLGEQFF
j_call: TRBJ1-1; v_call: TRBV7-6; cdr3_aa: CASSLSIRGRDTEAFF
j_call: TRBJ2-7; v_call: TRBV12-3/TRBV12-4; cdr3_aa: CASRDFTYEQYF
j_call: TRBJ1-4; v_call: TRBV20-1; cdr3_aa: CSARDRRSFNEKLFF
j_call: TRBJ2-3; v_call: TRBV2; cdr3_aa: CASRAGLGSLRVRTDTQYF
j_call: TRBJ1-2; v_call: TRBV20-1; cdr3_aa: CSAGYRDGYTF
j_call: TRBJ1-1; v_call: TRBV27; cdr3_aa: CASRMDRVNTEAFF
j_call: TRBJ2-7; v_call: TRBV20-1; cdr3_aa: CSARIDPYEQYF
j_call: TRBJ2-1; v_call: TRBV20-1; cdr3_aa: CSARLLTVNEQFF
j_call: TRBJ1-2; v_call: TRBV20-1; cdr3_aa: CSAPTWVEANYGYTF
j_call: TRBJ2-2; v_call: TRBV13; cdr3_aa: CASSFTDWKSTGELFF
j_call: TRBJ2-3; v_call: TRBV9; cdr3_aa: CASSPSSGGVADTQYF
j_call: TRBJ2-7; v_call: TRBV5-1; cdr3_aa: CASSLRGTSGTYEQYF
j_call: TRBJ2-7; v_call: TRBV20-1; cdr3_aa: CSAREAGGSYEQYF
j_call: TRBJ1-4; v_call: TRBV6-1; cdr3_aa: CASSKRGNEKLFF
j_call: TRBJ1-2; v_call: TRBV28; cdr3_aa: CASSFWQGYGYTF
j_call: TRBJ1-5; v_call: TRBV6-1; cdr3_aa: CASGRGTGVGQPQHF
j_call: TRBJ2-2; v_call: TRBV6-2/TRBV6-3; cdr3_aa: CASSPILTGELFF
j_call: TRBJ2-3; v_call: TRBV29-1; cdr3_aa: CSGGTSGRGTDTQYF
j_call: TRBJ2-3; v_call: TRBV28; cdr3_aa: CASSNARLDTQYF
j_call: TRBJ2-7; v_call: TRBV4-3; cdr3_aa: CASSLYMGYEQYF
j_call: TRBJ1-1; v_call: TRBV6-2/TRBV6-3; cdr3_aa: CASSFSGERTEAFF